The 5 T cell receptor beta chains in this list originate from one sample, sequenced in a study of T cells after yellow fever vaccination (dated by TCRdb to 2018 to 2020). Sample treatment or condition, as interpreted from the label and publication: live attenuated yellow fever vaccine strain. Library construction relied on 5' RACE. The sequencer listed for this sample is Illumina HiSeq 2500. Starting from the raw public reads, TCRdb applied fastp trimming at Q25, assembled clones with MiXCR and retained in-frame beta chains. Each entry merges the rows of one CDR3 protein and shows their most common DNA and genes. The sample table shows tens of thousands of distinct CDR3 sequences, and roughly 7.4% are seen once. 25% to 30% of the sample belongs to the ten largest clones. Sequenced material: CD8+ T cells sorted from PBMCs, taken more than 14 days after the first yellow fever vaccination. The receptors derive from a man between 18 and 35 years old who received the YFV17D yellow fever vaccine.

In its sample, this clonotype was seen a few times. The V gene is TRBV5-5, the J gene TRBJ2-7, with D possibly matching TRBD1 (5 bases). V dropped 4 bases and J dropped 3 bases, with 14 bases sitting between them. CDR1 and CDR2 from the germline V gene are SGHKS and YYEKEE (reference sequence). CDR3 length equals 14 residues. CDR3 in amino acids: CASSPGPGCYEQYF. DNA of the CDR3: TGTGCCAGCAGCCCCGGGCCAGGGTGCTACGAGCAGTACTTC.

The genes are TRBV10-2 and TRBJ2-5, with 8 bases lining up with TRBD2. Per the germline V gene, CDR1 is WSHSY and CDR2 is SAAADI. The CDR3 is 13 residues long. Unmatched junction bases numbered 5, after V lost 8 bases and J lost 3 bases. The CDR3 protein is CASSGLAEETQYF. For the CDR3, the DNA is TGCGCCAGCTCTGGACTAGCCGAAGAGACCCAGTACTTC.

This clonotype was observed at least ten times. The genes are TRBV4-2 and TRBJ2-1; D not certain. The CDR3 is 14 residues long. Germline lookup yields CDR1 LGHNA and CDR2 YNFKEQ. Trimming removed 7 bases from V and 0 bases from J, with 10 bases in between. The CDR3 is CASTFGVSYNEQFF. The DNA of the CDR3 is TGTGCCAGCACCTTTGGGGTCTCCTACAATGAGCAGTTCTTC.

This clonotype was picked up many times. The rearrangement links TRBV29-1 to TRBJ2-7; 8 bases map to TRBD1. CDR1 SQVTM and CDR2 ANQGSEA come from the germline V gene. V shed 5 bases, J shed 9 bases, and the junction held 18 bases outside the gene matches. This CDR3 has 15 residues. CDR3 coding DNA: TGCAGCGTTACGGACCCGGACAGGGAAAATCGTGGGCAGTACTTC. Translated, it gives CSVTDPDRENRGQYF.

This clonotype was seen repeatedly, ten times or more. In nucleotides, the CDR3 is TGCAGTGCTAGAGATCTTGACAGGGGGGCTGAGCAGTTCTTC. Translating it yields CSARDLDRGAEQFF. V usage is TRBV20-1 and J usage is TRBJ2-1; 9 bases are a match to TRBD1. CDR1 is DFQATT and CDR2 is SNEGSKA in the germline V gene (reference sequence). The CDR3 extends over 14 amino acids. After removal of 0 bases from V and 9 bases from J, the junction contained 6 bases not matched to a gene.